This TCR beta chain appears in the sequencing data of a study of T cell responses to AZD1222 COVID-19 vaccine. Findings and limits, study-wide: Sampled repertoires all dated from after the peak T cell response. Females outnumbered males among donors, who were mostly white British; clonal diversity was possibly underestimated.

Libraries were prepared by immunoSEQ multiplex PCR; TCRdb keeps only in-frame clonotypes and omits some of them. Altogether approximately 150,000 clones are present, about nine tenths being singletons, with the ten largest covering roughly 1.7%. Comments on this clone: What it binds is unknown.

The CDR3 is 15 amino acids. The V gene lost 6 bases and the J gene lost 0 bases, with 15 bases spanning the gap. Germline values: CDR1 MNHEY, CDR2 SVGAGI. The clonotype comes from an adult who received the AZD1222 COVID-19 vaccine. This chain connects TRBV6-5 to TRBJ2-7; D might be TRBD2 (6 bases). The sample was peripheral blood, taken 28 days after the second AZD1222 dose. The CDR3 here is CASRSRGGSSYEQYF. In nucleotides, the CDR3 is TGTGCCAGCAGATCCCGGGGAGGATCCTCCTACGAGCAGTACTTC.